The present entry profiles one T cell receptor (beta chain) with its context. Its specificity is not known. The data originate from a study of T cell responses to AZD1222 COVID-19 vaccine. Study-wide results and limits: Baseline antibody screening turned up just a handful of seropositive AZD1222 recipients. Spike regions recognized by vaccine-associated CD4 TCRs spanned the protein, led by 160-218 and 743-854. Recipients of two AZD1222 doses showed rising Spike-specific TCR breadth and depth. White British people made up most donors, females outnumbered males, and clonal diversity was possibly underestimated.

V dropped 7 bases and J dropped 3; count of bases not matched to a gene: 10. Germline CDR1 reads MRHNA; CDR2 reads SNTAGT. The CDR3 is 15 residues long. Assay used: immunoSEQ multiplex PCR; TCRdb lists only in-frame clones, some missing. This table holds 100,000 or so clones, about 82% found once. The chain employs TRBV6-4 and TRBJ2-7; TRBD1 agrees at 9 bases. This sample comprised peripheral blood, obtained on day 0 of AZD1222 vaccination. This sequence was found in an adult in good health. CDR3 region: CASITGGILDYEQYF. Here the CDR3 DNA reads TGTGCCAGCATTACAGGGGGCATTCTGGACTACGAGCAGTACTTC.